These 6 T cell receptor beta chains were all obtained from the same sample, sequenced in a study of T-cell memory formation after mild COVID-19. TCRdb reprocessed the 5' RACE reads via MiXCR and lists one record per CDR3 protein. The repertoire has about 190,000 distinct CDR3 sequences, approximately 16% of them found once; the top ten carry roughly 2.6%. Sequenced: PBMCs or a T cell subset sorted from them (not recorded which). These receptor sequences come from an adult woman who had mild COVID-19 (a few samples of this study predate the infection). Cell type and time point are not known.

The CDR3 coding sequence is TGTGCCAGCAGTTACTCGAATCCAGGCGCGCGCTCCTACAATGAGCAGTTCTTC. It translates to CASSYSNPGARSYNEQFF. This chain joins TRBV6-6 and TRBJ2-1, with no clear D. Germline V lookup: CDR1 MNHNY, CDR2 SVGAGI (reference sequence). CDR3 size: 18 residues. Trimming shortened V by 0 bases and J by 0 bases, and 15 bases separated the two germline ends.

There are many counts of this clonotype. The DNA of the CDR3 is TGCAGCGCTACTAGCGGGAGGCCGATGTACAATGAGCAGTTCTTC. Protein sequence: CSATSGRPMYNEQFF. J is TRBJ2-1 and V is TRBV29-1; 12 bases fit TRBD2. Germline-derived CDR1 and CDR2 are SQVTM and ANQGSEA. This CDR3 spans 15 amino acids. V was clipped by 7 bases and J by 4 bases; unmatched bases: 8.

In this sample, this clonotype turned up a few times. The rearrangement links TRBV29-1 to TRBJ1-1; no definite D call. This CDR3 spans 12 amino acids. The germline V gene encodes CDR1 SQVTM and CDR2 ANQGSEA. V dropped 2 bases and J dropped 1 base, with 5 bases sitting between them. The CDR3 nucleotides read TGCAGCGTTGAACTCTGGAACACTGAAGCTTTCTTT. It yields the protein CSVELWNTEAFF.

The rearrangement joins TRBV2 to TRBJ1-1; a weak D match, TRBD1 (5 bases). The CDR3 length is 14 residues. The germline CDR1 and CDR2 sequences are SNHLY and FYNNEI. Trimming cost V 7 bases and J 1 base, with 13 bases left between them. CDR3 in amino acids: CASILGTENTEAFF. Here the CDR3 DNA reads TGTGCCAGCATCCTAGGGACGGAGAACACTGAAGCTTTCTTT.

There are a few counts of this clonotype. This rearrangement joins TRBV20-1 to TRBJ2-1, with D hard to call. V dropped 2 bases and J dropped 9 bases, with 11 bases sitting between them. From germline, CDR1 is DFQATT and CDR2 SNEGSKA (reference sequence). The CDR3 loop spans 12 amino acids. DNA for the CDR3: TGCAGTGCTAGAACCTCGGTGGGTGAGCAGTTCTTC. It codes for CSARTSVGEQFF.

This chain connects TRBV11-2 to TRBJ1-2; no definite D call. Germline CDR1 and CDR2: SGHAT and FQNNGV. Trimming left V 2 bases short and J 5 bases short, with 9 bases between. The CDR3 has 13 residues. The CDR3 DNA reads as TGTGCCAGCAGCTTATACACAAGTTATGGCTACACCTTC. This translates into CASSLYTSYGYTF.